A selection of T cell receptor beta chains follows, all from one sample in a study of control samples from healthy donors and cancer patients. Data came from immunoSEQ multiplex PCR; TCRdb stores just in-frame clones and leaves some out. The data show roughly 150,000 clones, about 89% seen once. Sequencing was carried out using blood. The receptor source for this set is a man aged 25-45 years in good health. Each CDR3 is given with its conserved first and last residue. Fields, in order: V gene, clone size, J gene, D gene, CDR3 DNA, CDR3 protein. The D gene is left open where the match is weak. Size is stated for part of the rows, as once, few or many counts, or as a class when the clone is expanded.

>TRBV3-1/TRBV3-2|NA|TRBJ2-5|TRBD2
TGTGCCAGCAGCCGGGTCGGGGGGGATCAAGAGACCCAGTACTTC
CASSRVGGDQETQYF
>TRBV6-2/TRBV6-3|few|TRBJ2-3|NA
TGTGCCAGCAGTTGGGGGGACTCGGACAGACATTCAGATACGCAGTATTTT
CASSWGDSDRHSDTQYF
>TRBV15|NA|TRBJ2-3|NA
TGTGCCACCAGCAGAGAGGGATCTGGACCCACAGATACGCAGTATTTT
CATSREGSGPTDTQYF
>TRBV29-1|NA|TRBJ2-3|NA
TGCAGCGTTGGGCGGGGCAGCACAGATACGCAGTATTTT
CSVGRGSTDTQYF
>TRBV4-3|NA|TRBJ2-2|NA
TGCGCCAGCAGCCAAGATACCGGGAACACCGGGGAGCTGTTTTTT
CASSQDTGNTGELFF
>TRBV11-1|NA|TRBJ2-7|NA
TGTGCCAGCAGCCCCCCTGCAGCCTACGAGCAGTACTTC
CASSPPAAYEQYF
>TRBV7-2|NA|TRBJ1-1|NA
TGTGCCAGCAGCTTAGTGCCGGCTGAAGCTTTCTTT
CASSLVPAEAFF
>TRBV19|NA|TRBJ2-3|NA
TGTGCCAGTAGTATAGGGAGGTCTCCTAGCACAGATACGCAGTATTTT
CASSIGRSPSTDTQYF
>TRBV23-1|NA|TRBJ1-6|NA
TGCGCCAGCAGTCAATCGCGATCTTCACCCCTCCACTTT
CASSQSRSSPLHF
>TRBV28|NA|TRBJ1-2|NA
TGTGCCAGCAGATCTAGGGGCCGTAACTATGGCTACACCTTC
CASRSRGRNYGYTF
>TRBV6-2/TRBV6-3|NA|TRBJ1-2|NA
TGTGCCAGCAGTTACTGGGACACAGCGCGGTATGGCTGCACCTTC
CASSYWDTARYGCTF
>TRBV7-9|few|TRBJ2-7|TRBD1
TGTGCCAGCAGCACGGACAGGGGTTACTACGAGCAGTACTTC
CASSTDRGYYEQYF
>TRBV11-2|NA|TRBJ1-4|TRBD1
TGTGCCAGCAGCCCAAGACAGGGGGCGAATGAAAAACTGTTTTTT
CASSPRQGANEKLFF
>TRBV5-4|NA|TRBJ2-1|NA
TGTGCCAGCAGCTTGAGGGGAGAGCAGTTCTTC
CASSLRGEQFF
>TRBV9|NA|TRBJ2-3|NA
TGTGCCAGCAGCGTAGCTGTGACCGAACCTACAGATACGCAGTATTTT
CASSVAVTEPTDTQYF
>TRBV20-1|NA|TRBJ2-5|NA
TGCAGTGCTACGTTGGAGACCCAGTACTTC
CSATLETQYF
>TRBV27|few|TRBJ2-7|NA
TGTGCCAGCAGTTTATCTCCGAAGCTGTACGAGCAGTACTTC
CASSLSPKLYEQYF
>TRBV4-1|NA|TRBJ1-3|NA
TGCGCCAGCAGCCAACAATGGACCGCGAACACCATATATTTT
CASSQQWTANTIYF
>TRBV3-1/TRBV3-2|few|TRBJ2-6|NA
TGTGCCAGCAGCCAATCGTCTGGGGCCAACGTCCTGACTTTC
CASSQSSGANVLTF
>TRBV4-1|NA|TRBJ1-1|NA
TGCGCCAGCAGCCTAACGGTGGAGACTGAAGCTTTCTTT
CASSLTVETEAFF
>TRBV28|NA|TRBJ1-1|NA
TGTGCCAGCAGAAACCTGGACAGACAAGCTTTCTTT
CASRNLDRQAFF
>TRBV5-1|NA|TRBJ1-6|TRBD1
TGCGCCAGCAGCCCACCGGGGACAGGGAAAACTCCCCTCCACTTT
CASSPPGTGKTPLHF
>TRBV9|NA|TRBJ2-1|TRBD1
TGTGCCAGCAGCGAACCCAGACAGGGGGTAAGCAATGAGCAGTTCTTC
CASSEPRQGVSNEQFF
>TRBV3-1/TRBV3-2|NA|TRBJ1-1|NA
TGTGCCAGCAGCACTTGGGACGGCCGTGAAGCTTTCTTT
CASSTWDGREAFF
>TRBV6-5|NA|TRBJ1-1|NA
TGTGCCAGCAGTTACAAGCTGATGAACACTGAAGCTTTCTTT
CASSYKLMNTEAFF
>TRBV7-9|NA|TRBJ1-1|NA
TGTGCCAGCAGCTTACATCAGGGGACGGACACTGAAGCTTTCTTT
CASSLHQGTDTEAFF